The 32 T cell receptor beta chains in this list originate from one sample, sequenced in a study of blood T cell repertoires in COVID-19. Clones were read by immunoSEQ multiplex PCR, and TCRdb kept only the in-frame ones, dropping some. The sample shows 350,000 or so clones, more than 75% of them seen only once. Input material: peripheral blood. Every receptor here comes from a woman under 40 with COVID-19, enrolled during active disease.

For the CDR3, the DNA is TGTGCCAGCCTAGCGGGCGGAGAGACCCAGTACTTC. Translation: CASLAGGETQYF. This chain links TRBV28 with TRBJ2-5, with TRBD2 identical over 8 bases. The CDR3 length is 12 residues. Per germline, CDR1 MDHEN and CDR2 SYDVKM. The junction had 3 bases not matched to a gene; V was cut back by 8 bases and J by 4 bases. Full variable domain (remainder filled in from reference TRBV28 and TRBJ2-5): DVKVTQSSRYLVKRTGEKVFLECVQDMDHENMFWYRQDPGLGLRLIYFSYDVKMKEKGDIPEGYSVSREKKERFSLILESASTNQTSMYLCASLAGGETQYFGPGTRLLVL.

The CDR3 here is CASSPGQGKGYTF. CDR3 nucleotides: TGTGCCAGCAGCCCGGGACAGGGTAAAGGCTACACCTTC. The genes are TRBV7-9 and TRBJ1-2; the match to TRBD1 covers 9 bases. V was clipped by 5 bases and J by 8 bases; unmatched bases: 6. From germline, CDR1 is SEHNR and CDR2 FQNEAQ (reference sequence). This CDR3 region has 13 residues.

The chain links TRBV5-6 to TRBJ2-2; a possible D gene is TRBD2 (6 bases). Between the trimmed V and J ends, which lost 0 bases and 1 base, there was a span of 10 bases. The CDR3 length is 16 residues. Per the germline V gene, CDR1 is SGHDT and CDR2 is YYEEEE. CDR3 DNA: TGTGCCAGCAGCTTGGTGGTGGGAGGGAACACCGGGGAGCTGTTTTTT. As protein: CASSLVVGGNTGELFF.

V is TRBV9 and J is TRBJ1-1, with TRBD1 identical over 12 bases. CDR3 size: 18 residues. From germline, CDR1 is SGDLS and CDR2 YYNGEE. V dropped 3 bases and J dropped 4; count of bases not matched to a gene: 13. For the CDR3, the DNA is TGTGCCAGCAGCGCGGGCCCGGGACAGGGGGCGCGGGGCACTGAAGCTTTCTTT. Translating it yields CASSAGPGQGARGTEAFF.

The chain has TRBV6-5 and TRBJ2-5, with TRBD1 as a possible D gene (5 bases). CDR1 is MNHEY and CDR2 is SVGAGI in the germline V gene. CDR3 length equals 14 residues. The V end lost 0 bases, the J end lost 3 bases, and 8 bases lay between the germline ends. The CDR3 bases are TGTGCCAGCAGTTACTCGACAGCGAAAGAGACCCAGTACTTC. This encodes CASSYSTAKETQYF.

The chain couples TRBV28 to TRBJ2-4; tentatively, D is TRBD1 (6 bases). The CDR3 is 16 residues long. Germline lookup yields CDR1 MDHEN and CDR2 SYDVKM. Trimming stripped 1 base from V and 1 base from J, with 11 bases between. Here the CDR3 reads CASSLFQGLAKNIQYF. CDR3 bases: TGTGCCAGCAGTTTATTCCAGGGGTTGGCCAAAAACATTCAGTACTTC. The variable domain in full, completed from reference TRBV28 and TRBJ2-4, reads DVKVTQSSRYLVKRTGEKVFLECVQDMDHENMFWYRQDPGLGLRLIYFSYDVKMKEKGDIPEGYSVSREKKERFSLILESASTNQTSMYLCASSLFQGLAKNIQYFGAGTRLSVL.

In its sample, this clone was seen a few times. The gene calls are TRBV3-1 (or the pseudogene TRBV3-2) and TRBJ2-7; maybe TRBD2 (5 bases). The germline V gene encodes CDR1 LGHDT and CDR2 YNNKEL (reference sequence). Trimming took off 2 bases at V and 0 bases at J, with 11 bases between the two ends. This CDR3 has 15 residues. The CDR3 loop reads CASSQSGSPSYEQYF. Here the CDR3 DNA reads TGTGCCAGCAGCCAAAGCGGCAGCCCCTCCTACGAGCAGTACTTC.

The CDR3 coding sequence is TGCGCCAGCAGCCCCGGGGGGGCACCTAGCACAGATACGCAGTATTTT. It translates to CASSPGGAPSTDTQYF. V is TRBV4-1 and J is TRBJ2-3; 8 bases align to TRBD2. Per germline, CDR1 MGHRA and CDR2 YSYEKL. This CDR3 region has 16 residues. The J segment lost 0 bases and the V segment lost 4 bases, leaving 6 bases of the junction unmatched.

J is TRBJ2-1 and V is TRBV5-4; 10 bases fit TRBD1. Per germline, CDR1 SGHNT and CDR2 YYREEE (reference sequence). Germline trimming cut 0 bases from V and 6 bases from J; bases unmatched to any gene: 6. The CDR3 sequence is 16 residues long. In DNA, the CDR3 is TGTGCCAGCAGCTTGGTCGGACAGGGGGTGGGCAATGAGCAGTTCTTC. Its protein is CASSLVGQGVGNEQFF.

The genes are TRBV13 and TRBJ2-3, with no clear D. The CDR3 length is 16 residues. Germline V gene lookup returns CDR1 PRHDT and CDR2 FYEKMQ (reference sequence). Trimming stripped 4 bases from V and 0 bases from J, with 14 bases between. The CDR3 nucleotides read TGTGCCAGCAGCTCCAGACTTGGAGCTAGCACAGATACGCAGTATTTT. It encodes CASSSRLGASTDTQYF.

On this clone itself: Other DNA sequences from this sample encode an identical CDR3 as well. The V and J genes are TRBV5-4 and TRBJ2-5; 7 bases align to TRBD1. This CDR3 is built from 14 residues. CDR1 and CDR2 (germline): SGHNT, YYREEE (reference sequence). The ends lost 4 bases at V and 1 base at J; junction bases unmatched: 4. The CDR3 loop reads CASSPRTGQETQYF. Here the CDR3 DNA reads TGTGCCAGCAGCCCCCGGACAGGCCAAGAGACCCAGTACTTC. The full variable domain, its missing parts supplied by reference TRBV5-4 and TRBJ2-5, is ETGVTQSPTHLIKTRGQQVTLRCSSQSGHNTVSWYQQALGQGPQFIFQYYREEENGRGNFPPRFSGLQFPNYSSELNVNALELDDSALYLCASSPRTGQETQYFGPGTRLLVL.

The chain links TRBV5-5 to TRBJ2-1; TRBD2 matches 8 bases. CDR1 is SGHKS, CDR2 YYEKEE, per germline (reference sequence). Trimming cost V 5 bases and J 4 bases; bases outside gene matches: 5. The CDR3 consists of 14 residues. The CDR3 nucleotides read TGTGCCAGCAGTGGACTAGCACTTTACAATGAGCAGTTCTTC. This gives the protein CASSGLALYNEQFF.

This chain uses TRBV6-2 or TRBV6-3 with TRBJ1-1; 7 bases align to TRBD1. The CDR3 contains 14 residues. Germline CDR1 MNHEY, CDR2 SVGEGT. Trimming at V came to 6 bases and at J to 6 bases, leaving 10 bases not matched to a gene. CDR3 region: CASSSTGSRAEAFF. CDR3 in DNA: TGTGCCAGCAGCTCGACAGGGTCGAGGGCTGAAGCTTTCTTT.

The table lists this clone with a count of one. The chain combines TRBV6-1 with TRBJ1-2, with unresolved D. CDR3 length equals 12 residues. V shed 1 base and J shed 12 bases, with 12 bases lying between them. Germline V gene lookup returns CDR1 MNHNS and CDR2 SASEGT. CDR3 nucleotide sequence: TGTGCCAGCAGTGAAGGTGGCAGTTTGGACACCTTC. It yields the protein CASSEGGSLDTF.

V gene TRBV7-8 combines with J gene TRBJ2-1; 10 bases align to TRBD2. CDR1 is SGHVS, CDR2 FQNEAQ, per germline. The length of the CDR3 is 15 residues. The V and J ends lost 3 bases and 6 bases, in that order; junction bases with no gene match: 5. The CDR3 spells CASSFLAGDRNEQFF. The CDR3 DNA reads TGTGCCAGCAGCTTCCTAGCGGGAGATCGCAATGAGCAGTTCTTC.

The V and J genes are TRBV7-9 and TRBJ2-5, with D unresolved. The CDR3 has 11 residues. V was cut by 4 bases and J by 2 bases, with 2 bases left in between. Germline CDR1 SEHNR, CDR2 FQNEAQ (reference sequence). The CDR3 spells CASSSQETQYF. The DNA of the CDR3 is TGTGCCAGCAGCTCTCAAGAGACCCAGTACTTC.

The chain carries TRBV14 and TRBJ1-4; D unresolved. CDR3 length equals 16 residues. Germline V gives CDR1 SGHDN, CDR2 FVKESK. The V and J ends lost 4 bases and 4 bases respectively, with 16 bases between them. The CDR3 here is CASSPSPGEDNEKLFF. In DNA form, the CDR3 reads TGTGCCAGCAGCCCTTCCCCTGGAGAAGATAATGAAAAACTGTTTTTT. Full variable domain (rest looked up from reference TRBV14 and TRBJ1-4): EAGVTQFPSHSVIEKGQTVTLRCDPISGHDNLYWYRRVMGKEIKFLLHFVKESKQDESGMPNNRFLAERTGGTYSTLKVQPAELEDSGVYFCASSPSPGEDNEKLFFGSGTQLSVL.

The CDR3: CASSQVLTGNQPQHF. CDR3 nucleotide sequence: TGCGCCAGCAGCCAAGTGTTGACAGGCAATCAGCCCCAGCATTTT. The chain has TRBV4-1 and TRBJ1-5, with D possibly TRBD1 on 5 matching bases. V lost 1 base, J lost 2 bases, and 9 bases lay in between. The CDR3 is made up of 15 amino acids. Germline loops: CDR1 MGHRA, CDR2 YSYEKL.

V is TRBV24-1 and J is TRBJ2-2, with 9 bases fitting TRBD1. The CDR3 covers 17 residues. V shed 5 bases and J 3 bases; nucleotides not matched to a gene: 9. The germline V gene encodes CDR1 KGHDR and CDR2 SFDVKD. The CDR3 region has the DNA TGTGCCACCAGTGGATCCCGGGACAGGGTATACACCGGGGAGCTGTTTTTT. It is translated as CATSGSRDRVYTGELFF.

The chain joins TRBV14 to TRBJ2-7; 11 bases agree with TRBD2. Per the germline V gene, CDR1 is SGHDN and CDR2 is FVKESK. The CDR3 extends over 20 amino acids. J lost 2 bases, V lost 2 bases, and 17 bases had no gene match. The DNA for the CDR3 is TGTGCCAGCAGCCAACCTCCGGCAGGGCGAAGTAGCGGGAGGGCCTACGAGCAGTACTTC. Protein product: CASSQPPAGRSSGRAYEQYF.

This clone was seen a few times. V usage is TRBV7-9 and J usage is TRBJ1-1; 7 nucleotides match TRBD1. Germline V gene data show CDR1 as SEHNR and CDR2 as FQNEAQ (reference sequence). The CDR3 extends over 13 amino acids. Unmatched junction bases numbered 4, after V lost 4 bases and J lost 5 bases. The CDR3 DNA reads as TGTGCCAGCAGCTACTTACAGGGGACTGAAGCTTTCTTT. This codes for CASSYLQGTEAFF.

This clone was picked up one time. The gene calls are TRBV5-1 and TRBJ1-1, with 9 bases fitting TRBD1. The trim removed 4 bases at V and 3 bases at J, leaving 7 bases unmatched. The CDR3 runs 15 residues. Germline V gene lookup returns CDR1 SGHRS and CDR2 YFSETQ. The DNA of the CDR3 is TGCGCCAGCAGCCCGCCGGGACAGGGATACACTGAAGCTTTCTTT. Protein: CASSPPGQGYTEAFF.

This chain links TRBV19 with TRBJ2-3, with D hard to call. This CDR3 region has 15 residues. Deletions cut 2 bases from V and 7 bases from J, with 16 bases between. Germline V CDR1 and CDR2: LNHDA, SQIVND (reference sequence). The CDR3 region has the DNA TGTGCCAGTAGTATAAGTGAGTCGAACCATAATACGCAGTATTTT. Encoded protein: CASSISESNHNTQYF.

The chain uses TRBV5-8 and TRBJ2-1, with TRBD2 identical over 10 bases. Unmatched junction bases numbered 3, after V lost 0 bases and J lost 3 bases. The CDR3 runs to 16 residues. The germline CDR1 and CDR2 sequences are SGHTS and YDEGEE. CDR3 sequence reads: CASSLVRTSGYNEQFF. As DNA, the CDR3 is TGTGCCAGCAGCTTGGTCCGGACTAGCGGCTACAATGAGCAGTTCTTC.

This chain joins TRBV16 and TRBJ2-4; D is possibly TRBD2 (5 bases). Between the trimmed V and J ends, which lost 4 bases and 10 bases, there was a span of 14 bases. The CDR3 is 13 amino acids. Germline loops: CDR1 KGHSY, CDR2 FQNENV. The CDR3 here is CASSRARDSIQYF. The CDR3 DNA follows: TGTGCCAGCAGCCGGGCCCGGGATTCTATTCAGTACTTC.

The chain links TRBV19 to TRBJ1-4; weak D call: TRBD1 (6 bases). Per the germline V gene, CDR1 is LNHDA and CDR2 is SQIVND (reference sequence). V gave up 3 bases and J gave up 5 bases, with 16 bases separating them. The CDR3 loop spans 16 amino acids. The CDR3 reads CASSIPLPRGNEKLFF. The DNA of the CDR3 is TGTGCCAGTAGTATCCCTCTCCCCAGGGGAAATGAAAAACTGTTTTTT.

V usage is TRBV6-5 and J usage is TRBJ1-1; unclear D gene. This CDR3 has 13 residues. Trimming took off 4 bases at V and 2 bases at J, with 8 bases between the two ends. Germline CDR1 reads MNHEY; CDR2 reads SVGAGI. The CDR3 DNA follows: TGTGCCAGCAGTTGGCAGGTAAACACTGAAGCTTTCTTT. Its protein product is CASSWQVNTEAFF.

The chain employs TRBV6-6 and TRBJ1-4; D uncertain. Germline V CDR1 and CDR2: MNHNY, SVGAGI (reference sequence). The CDR3 loop spans 12 amino acids. The V gene lost 2 bases and the J gene lost 12 bases, with 10 bases spanning the gap. The DNA of the CDR3 is TGTGCCAGCAGTTACGCCGCGATTGAACTGTTTTTT. Its translation: CASSYAAIELFF.

This clone was seen once. The gene calls are TRBV19 and TRBJ2-7; 9 nucleotides align to TRBD2. V lost 3 bases, J lost 7 bases, and 10 bases stayed unmatched. This CDR3 is 15 amino acids long. Germline V gene lookup returns CDR1 LNHDA and CDR2 SQIVND (reference sequence). As DNA, the CDR3 is TGTGCCAGTAGTATGGGCGCGGGAGGGCTCATGGAGCAGTACTTC. This translates into CASSMGAGGLMEQYF.

This chain joins TRBV18 and TRBJ2-7; the D gene is possibly TRBD1 (6 bases). The V gene lost 1 base and the J gene lost 4 bases, with 14 bases spanning the gap. The CDR3 runs to 15 residues. Germline lookup yields CDR1 KGHSH and CDR2 LQKENI. CDR3 coding DNA: TGTGCCAGCTCACCACTCCAGGGGCTTGGTTACGAGCAGTACTTC. Amino acids: CASSPLQGLGYEQYF. The whole variable domain, remainder taken from reference TRBV18 and TRBJ2-7, is NAGVMQNPRHLVRRRGQEARLRCSPMKGHSHVYWYRQLPEEGLKFMVYLQKENIIDESGMPKERFSAEFPKEGPSILRIQQVVRGDSAAYFCASSPLQGLGYEQYFGPGTRLTVT.

In DNA, the CDR3 is TGTGCCAGCAGCGTCGAACTAGCGGGAACCGGGGAGCTGTTTTTT. Amino acid sequence: CASSVELAGTGELFF. The chain joins TRBV9 to TRBJ2-2; 10 bases map to TRBD2. There are 15 residues in the CDR3. Germline values: CDR1 SGDLS, CDR2 YYNGEE. Losses at the gene ends were 2 bases for V and 5 bases for J; bases not matched to a gene: 3.

This chain connects TRBV11-2 to TRBJ1-3; D is possibly TRBD1 (6 bases). V was shortened by 1 base and J by 4 bases, with 14 bases between the two germline ends. In germline, CDR1 is SGHAT, CDR2 FQNNGV. The CDR3 sequence is 16 residues long. As DNA, the CDR3 is TGTGCCAGCAGCTTAGTCGTTGGGGGCGCCGGAAACACCATATATTTT. This codes for CASSLVVGGAGNTIYF.